The entry below describes one T cell receptor (beta chain). What it binds is unknown. The data belong to a study of vaccination and CD4 T cells after COVID-19. Study-level results: For SARS-CoV-2-reactive clonotypes, the median went from approximately 23 to 38, a nonsignificant increase.

The Oncomine TCR Beta short-read assay sequenced DNA from cultured CD4+ T cells. Via MiXCR, TCRdb re-called the PCR reads, giving one row per CDR3 protein. The table lists approximately 14,000 distinct CDR3 sequences, about 55% of them singletons. The CDR3 length is 14 residues. The ends lost 5 bases at V and 1 base at J; junction bases unmatched: 4. Germline values: CDR1 SGHVS, CDR2 FQNEAQ. Treatment here: roughly 10-day PBMC culture with coronavirus spike peptide pools or control peptides (ViraFEST assay). The sequencing used CD4+ T cells from blood, cultured in vitro, collected before SARS-CoV-2 vaccination. The source of this sequence is a human donor who had recovered from COVID-19. The chain joins TRBV7-8 to TRBJ1-1; 7 bases align to TRBD1. CDR3 loop: CASSPGGRNTEAFF. The DNA for the CDR3 is TGTGCCAGCAGCCCAGGGGGGCGGAACACTGAAGCTTTCTTT. Full variable domain (missing parts from reference TRBV7-8 and TRBJ1-1): GAGVSQSPRYKVAKRGQDVALRCDPISGHVSLFWYQQALGQGPEFLTYFQNEAQLDKSGLPSDRFFAERPEGSVSTLKIQRTQQEDSAVYLCASSPGGRNTEAFFGQGTRLTVV.